This T cell receptor (beta chain) was found in a study of identical twins. Notes on the study in general: Low generation probability was overrepresented in out-of-frame alpha sequences shared by twins.

The table lists this clonotype with a few counts. What it binds is unknown. TCRdb processed the 5' RACE reads anew with MiXCR; each CDR3 protein has one entry. Among hundreds of thousands of distinct CDR3 sequences listed, approximately 18% were seen once. V shed 10 bases and J shed 3 bases, with 19 bases lying between them. The CDR3 sequence is 16 residues long. CDR1 is MNHNS, CDR2 SASEGT, per germline. The data also belong to a second study, concerning T cells expressing NK-cell markers.

V is TRBV6-1 and J is TRBJ1-6; D unresolved. This clonotype was obtained from a woman aged 18-29 years in good health. The source material was PBMCs. In nucleotides, the CDR3 is TGTGCCACCCTCCCTAGGGAGCCCATCTATAATTCACCCCTCCACTTT. This codes for CATLPREPIYNSPLHF.